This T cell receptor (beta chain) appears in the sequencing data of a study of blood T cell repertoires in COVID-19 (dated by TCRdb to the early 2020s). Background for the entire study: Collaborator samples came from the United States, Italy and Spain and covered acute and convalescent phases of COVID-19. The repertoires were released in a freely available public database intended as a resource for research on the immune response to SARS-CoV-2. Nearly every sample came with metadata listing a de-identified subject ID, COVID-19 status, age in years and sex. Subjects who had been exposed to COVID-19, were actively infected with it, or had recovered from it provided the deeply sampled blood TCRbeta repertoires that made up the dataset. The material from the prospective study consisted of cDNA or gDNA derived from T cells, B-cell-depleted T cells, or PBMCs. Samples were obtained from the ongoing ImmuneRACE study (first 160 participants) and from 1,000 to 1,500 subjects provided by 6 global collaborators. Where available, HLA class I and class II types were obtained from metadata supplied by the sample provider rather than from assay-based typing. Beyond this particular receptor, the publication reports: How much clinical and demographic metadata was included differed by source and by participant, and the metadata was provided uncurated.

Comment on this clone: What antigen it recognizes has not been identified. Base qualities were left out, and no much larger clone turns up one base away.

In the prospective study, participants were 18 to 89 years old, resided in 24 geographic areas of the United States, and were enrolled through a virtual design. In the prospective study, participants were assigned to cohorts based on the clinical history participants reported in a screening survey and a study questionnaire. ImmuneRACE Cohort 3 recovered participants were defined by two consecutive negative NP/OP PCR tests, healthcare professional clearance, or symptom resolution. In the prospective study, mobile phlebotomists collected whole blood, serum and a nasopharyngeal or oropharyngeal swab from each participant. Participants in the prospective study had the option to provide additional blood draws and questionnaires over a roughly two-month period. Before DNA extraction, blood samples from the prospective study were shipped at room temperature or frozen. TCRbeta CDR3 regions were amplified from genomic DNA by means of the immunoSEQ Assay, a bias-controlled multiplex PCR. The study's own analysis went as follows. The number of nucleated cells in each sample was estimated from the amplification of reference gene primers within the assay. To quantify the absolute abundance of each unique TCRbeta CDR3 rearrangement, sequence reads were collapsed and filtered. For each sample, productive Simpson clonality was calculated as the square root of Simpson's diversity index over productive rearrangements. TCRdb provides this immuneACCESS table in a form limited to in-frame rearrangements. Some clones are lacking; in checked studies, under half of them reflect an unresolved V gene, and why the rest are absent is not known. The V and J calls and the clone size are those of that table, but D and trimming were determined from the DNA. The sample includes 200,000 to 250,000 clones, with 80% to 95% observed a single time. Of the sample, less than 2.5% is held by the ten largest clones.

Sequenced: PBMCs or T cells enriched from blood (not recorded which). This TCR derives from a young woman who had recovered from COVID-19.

The CDR3 in this case is CASSPQLGLLSEADTQYF. The DNA sequence is TGTGCCAGCAGCCCCCAGCTTGGACTACTCAGCGAGGCAGATACGCAGTATTTT. The chain is made from TRBV7-3 and TRBJ2-3, and the D gene may be TRBD2, 6 bases matching. Based on the germline V gene, the CDR1 and CDR2 sequences are SGHTA and FQGTGA. The junction carries 25 bases between V and J, which are trimmed by 5 bases and 4 bases respectively. Inclusive of the bounding cysteine and phenylalanine, the CDR3 is 18 residues long. Only the CDR3 part of the read is kept: 54 bases, read in frame from the first base.